The present entry profiles one TCR beta chain with its context. The data stem from a study of control samples from healthy donors and cancer patients. CDR1 and CDR2 (germline): SGHDT, YYEEEE. This CDR3 is built from 14 residues. The ends were cut back, 3 bases at V and 4 bases at J, with 11 bases in the middle. Generated by immunoSEQ multiplex PCR, the TCRdb table keeps only in-frame clones and is missing some. The repertoire has 130,000 or so clones, about 87% of them found once; the top ten carry 2.9%. The chain joins TRBV5-6 to TRBJ2-1; D not resolved. The sample taken for sequencing was blood. This sequence was found in a man aged 55 to 70 in good health. CDR3 nucleotide sequence: TGTGCCAGCAGCTGGACGGATACTTACAATGAGCAGTTCTTC. As protein: CASSWTDTYNEQFF.